This paragraph reports one T cell receptor beta chain. Its specificity is unknown. The repertoire was sequenced with immunoSEQ multiplex PCR; TCRdb's copy has only in-frame clones and lacks some. This table holds tens of thousands of clones, under 95% found once. Drawing of blood for sampling happened at baseline, at cycle 4 day 1, and at cycle 7 day 1. This sample was included in a study of OX40 agonist ivuxolimab in advanced cancers. About the study: Ivuxolimab is an agonistic anti-OX40 (CD134) antibody, and patients were treated with it. Study conclusions and caveats: On average, CD8+ T cells showed a greater number of expanded clones than CD4+.

Unmatched junction bases numbered 3, after V lost 4 bases and J lost 4 bases. The CDR3 is 13 residues long. Germline-derived CDR1 and CDR2 are SGHTS and YDEGEE. The source was CD4+ or CD8+ T cells sorted from blood, collected in a trial of the OX40 agonist ivuxolimab. This TCR was recovered from an adult with an advanced solid tumor such as melanoma, head and neck, liver or kidney cancer. The rearrangement links TRBV5-8 to TRBJ2-7, with 9 bases identical to TRBD1. DNA for the CDR3: TGTGCCAGCAGCCAGGACAGGGGATACGAGCAGTACTTC. Translated: CASSQDRGYEQYF. Supplemented by reference TRBV5-8 and TRBJ2-7, the full variable domain reads EAGVTQSPTHLIKTRGQQATLRCSPISGHTSVYWYQQALGLGLQFLLWYDEGEERNRGNFPPRFSGRQFPNYSSELNVNALELEDSALYLCASSQDRGYEQYFGPGTRLTVT.